This T cell receptor beta chain was identified during a study of cytomegalovirus exposure and HLA in healthy donors. Here immunoSEQ multiplex PCR was the method, and the copy in TCRdb shows in-frame clones only, minus some. The sample has approximately 160,000 clones, about 89% seen once. Germline V lookup: CDR1 MGHRA, CDR2 YSYEKL. The CDR3 loop spans 15 amino acids. The V segment lost 0 bases and the J segment 7 bases; nucleotides outside the gene matches: 3. This clonotype was sampled from a young woman in good health and CMV-seropositive. This rearrangement joins TRBV4-1 to TRBJ2-1; TRBD2 matches at 10 bases. The sample consisted of PBMCs. The CDR3 sequence: CASSQEDSGGNEQFF. The CDR3 DNA is TGCGCCAGCAGCCAAGAAGATAGCGGGGGGAATGAGCAGTTCTTC.